These T cell receptor beta chains were read from a single sample in a study of naive and memory T cell subsets. MiXCR, applied by TCRdb to the UMI-ligation and nested PCR reads, yields one record per CDR3 protein. The sample yields 14,000 or so distinct CDR3 sequences, around 5.5% seen once. The sample consisted of skin, taken from a tuberculin skin test site. The receptors come from an adult in good health. CDR3s include the opening cysteine and the closing phenylalanine or tryptophan. D genes are given only for firm matches. Clone size is not always given. Where it is, it says once, few, many or a class for expanded clones.

CDR3aa | CDR3nt | j_gene | d_gene | abundance | v_gene
CASSPVGGNEQFF | TGTGCCAGCAGCCCGGTAGGGGGCAATGAGCAGTTCTTC | TRBJ2-1 | NA | many | TRBV7-3
CASSLNQETQYF | TGTGCCAGCAGCTTGAACCAAGAGACCCAGTACTTC | TRBJ2-5 | NA | many | TRBV7-2
CASSSHRAGTGGYQPQHF | TGTGCCAGCAGTTCCCACCGTGCCGGGACAGGGGGATATCAGCCCCAGCATTTT | TRBJ1-5 | TRBD1 | many | TRBV27
CASNADSSYQPQHF | TGTGCCAGTAACGCGGACAGTTCTTATCAGCCCCAGCATTTT | TRBJ1-5 | NA | many | TRBV19
CASSFTSGGNIQYF | TGTGCCAGCAGCTTTACTAGCGGGGGAAACATTCAGTACTTC | TRBJ2-4 | TRBD2 | NA | TRBV7-9
CATSYPGAKGTDEQFF | TGTGCCACCAGTTACCCCGGGGCGAAGGGTACGGATGAGCAGTTCTTC | TRBJ2-1 | NA | many | TRBV15
CSALPQGKAQYF | TGCAGTGCGCTACCACAGGGGAAAGCGCAGTATTTT | TRBJ2-3 | TRBD1 | medium-sized | TRBV20-1
CASSYSQGAFF | TGTGCCAGCAGTTATTCCCAGGGAGCTTTCTTT | TRBJ1-1 | NA | few | TRBV6-6
CSATRMETQYF | TGCAGTGCTACCAGGATGGAGACCCAGTACTTC | TRBJ2-5 | NA | medium-sized | TRBV20-1
CASSLGPNQPQHF | TGTGCCAGCAGCTTAGGGCCCAATCAGCCCCAGCATTTT | TRBJ1-5 | NA | many | TRBV7-3
CASTKDLFDEQFF | TGTGCCAGCACGAAGGACCTTTTCGATGAGCAGTTCTTC | TRBJ2-1 | NA | many | TRBV2
CASSLGLAGSNQPQHF | TGTGCCAGCAGTTTGGGGTTGGCGGGAAGCAATCAGCCCCAGCATTTT | TRBJ1-5 | NA | medium-sized | TRBV28
CASSFYIRVGVEAFF | TGTGCCAGCAGTTTTTACATCAGGGTAGGTGTTGAAGCTTTCTTT | TRBJ1-1 | NA | NA | TRBV12-3/TRBV12-4
CASSLTTGVYLNTEAFF | TGTGCCAGCAGCTTAACCACAGGGGTCTATCTGAACACTGAAGCTTTCTTT | TRBJ1-1 | TRBD1 | many | TRBV7-2
CASSSPGSSYNEQFF | TGTGCCAGCAGTTCCCCGGGCAGCTCCTACAATGAGCAGTTCTTC | TRBJ2-1 | NA | many | TRBV28
CTCISGGGILRNEQFF | TGCACTTGCATCAGCGGCGGGGGGATACTTCGGAATGAGCAGTTCTTC | TRBJ2-1 | TRBD2 | medium-sized | TRBV20-1
CASSQMKVNYGYTF | TGTGCCAGCAGCCAAATGAAGGTTAACTATGGCTACACCTTC | TRBJ1-2 | NA | many | TRBV4-2
CAISFTLHNEQFF | TGTGCCATAAGCTTCACCCTACACAATGAGCAGTTCTTC | TRBJ2-1 | NA | medium-sized | TRBV10-3
CASRDSQLVSGELFF | TGCGCCAGCAGGGACAGCCAGCTTGTATCGGGGGAGCTGTTTTTT | TRBJ2-2 | NA | many | TRBV5-1
CASTRGGSGQPQHF | TGTGCCAGCACCAGAGGTGGTTCCGGGCAGCCCCAGCATTTT | TRBJ1-5 | NA | many | TRBV7-2
CASRTGTSGTNEQFF | TGTGCCAGCAGGACCGGGACTAGCGGGACCAATGAGCAGTTCTTC | TRBJ2-1 | TRBD2 | few | TRBV12-3/TRBV12-4
CASGWGPDTQYF | TGTGCTAGTGGCTGGGGGCCAGATACGCAGTATTTT | TRBJ2-3 | NA | medium-sized | TRBV12-5
CASSSGTEQYF | TGCGCCAGCAGCAGCGGGACCGAGCAGTACTTC | TRBJ2-7 | TRBD2 | medium-sized | TRBV5-1
CASSPDRVSGELFF | TGCGCCAGCAGCCCAGACAGGGTATCCGGGGAGCTGTTTTTT | TRBJ2-2 | TRBD1 | medium-sized | TRBV4-3